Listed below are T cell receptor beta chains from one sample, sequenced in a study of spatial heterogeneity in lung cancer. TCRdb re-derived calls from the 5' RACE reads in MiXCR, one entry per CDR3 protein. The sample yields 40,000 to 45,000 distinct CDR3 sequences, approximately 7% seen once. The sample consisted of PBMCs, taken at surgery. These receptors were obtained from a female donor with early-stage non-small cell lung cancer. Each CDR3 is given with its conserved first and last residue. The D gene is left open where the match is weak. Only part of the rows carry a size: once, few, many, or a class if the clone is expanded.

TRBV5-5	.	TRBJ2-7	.	CASSLGGLRTYEQYF	TGTGCCAGCAGCTTGGGGGGGCTCCGAACCTACGAGCAGTACTTC
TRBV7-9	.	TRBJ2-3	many	CASSSPRGGSSTDTQYF	TGTGCCAGCAGCTCCCCCAGGGGCGGATCTAGCACAGATACGCAGTATTTT
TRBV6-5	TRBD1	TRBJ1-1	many	CASSPTGQGAGNTEAFF	TGTGCCAGCAGTCCGACGGGACAGGGGGCGGGGAACACTGAAGCTTTCTTT
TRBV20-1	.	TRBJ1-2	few	CSARDPKGDYTF	TGCAGTGCTAGAGATCCCAAAGGGGACTACACCTTC
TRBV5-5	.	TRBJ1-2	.	CASSFGRTAYGYTF	TGTGCCAGCAGCTTCGGACGGACTGCTTATGGCTACACCTTC
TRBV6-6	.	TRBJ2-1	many	CASRALRGREDYNEQFF	TGTGCCAGCAGGGCGCTCAGGGGAAGGGAAGATTACAATGAGCAGTTCTTC
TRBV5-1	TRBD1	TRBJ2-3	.	CASSQGDPTDTQYF	TGCGCCAGCAGCCAGGGGGACCCCACAGATACGCAGTATTTT
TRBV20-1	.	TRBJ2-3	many	CSATPLGSLPTDTQYF	TGCAGTGCTACCCCACTGGGGTCCCTTCCCACAGATACGCAGTATTTT
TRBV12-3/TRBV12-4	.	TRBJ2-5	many	CASSPSGAQETQYF	TGTGCCAGCAGTCCCTCGGGCGCTCAAGAGACCCAGTACTTC
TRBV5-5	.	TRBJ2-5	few	CASSLGTVIQETQYF	TGTGCCAGCAGCTTGGGGACAGTAATCCAAGAGACCCAGTACTTC
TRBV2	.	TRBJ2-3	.	CATPAEITDTQYF	TGTGCCACCCCAGCGGAGATCACAGATACGCAGTATTTT
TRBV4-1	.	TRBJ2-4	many	CASSQEDGTPVRF	TGCGCCAGCAGCCAAGAAGACGGGACACCGGTGCGCTTC
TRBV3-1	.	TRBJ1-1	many	CASSQYNTEAFF	TGTGCCAGCAGCCAATATAACACTGAAGCTTTCTTT
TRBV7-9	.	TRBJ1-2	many	CASSLKEGMDGYTF	TGTGCCAGCAGCTTAAAGGAAGGGATGGATGGCTACACCTTC
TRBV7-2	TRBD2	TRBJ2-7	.	CASSLAASGGAYEQYF	TGTGCCAGCAGCTTAGCGGCTAGCGGGGGGGCCTACGAGCAGTACTTC
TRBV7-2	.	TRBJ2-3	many	CASSSTGRQDTQYF	TGTGCCAGCAGCTCGACAGGGAGGCAAGATACGCAGTATTTT
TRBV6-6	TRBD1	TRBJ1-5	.	CASSIPQGLGYQPQHF	TGTGCCAGCAGCATACCACAGGGGCTCGGGTATCAGCCCCAGCATTTT
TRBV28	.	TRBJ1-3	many	CASSLIASGNTIYF	TGTGCCAGCAGTTTAATAGCCTCTGGAAACACCATATATTTT
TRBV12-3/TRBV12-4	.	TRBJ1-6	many	CASSSQGSYNSPLHF	TGTGCCAGCAGTTCCCAAGGCTCCTATAATTCACCCCTCCACTTT
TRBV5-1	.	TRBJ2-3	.	CASSRDRPTDTQYF	TGCGCCAGCAGCCGGGATAGACCCACAGATACGCAGTATTTT
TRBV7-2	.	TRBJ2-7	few	CASSLEPGLYEQYF	TGTGCCAGCAGCTTAGAACCGGGACTCTACGAGCAGTACTTC
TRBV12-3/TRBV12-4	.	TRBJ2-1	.	CASSLGGAEQFF	TGTGCCAGCAGTTTGGGGGGGGCTGAGCAGTTCTTC
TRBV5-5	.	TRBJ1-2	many	CASSLAPAYGYTF	TGTGCCAGCAGCTTAGCCCCCGCGTATGGCTACACCTTC
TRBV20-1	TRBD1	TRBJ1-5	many	CSARGQGRQPQHF	TGCAGTGCTAGGGGACAGGGCCGTCAGCCCCAGCATTTT
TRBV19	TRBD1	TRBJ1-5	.	CASSWDSQLSNQPQHF	TGTGCCAGTAGTTGGGACAGCCAACTTAGCAATCAGCCCCAGCATTTT
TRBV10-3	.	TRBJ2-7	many	CAISAGTSSYEQYF	TGTGCCATCTCGGCGGGGACGAGCTCCTACGAGCAGTACTTC
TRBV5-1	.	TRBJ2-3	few	CASSSDGMGRGDTQYF	TGCGCCAGCAGCTCCGACGGAATGGGGCGTGGAGATACGCAGTATTTT
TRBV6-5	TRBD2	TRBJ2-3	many	CASSRQRGQDTQYF	TGTGCCAGCAGCCGCCAGCGGGGGCAAGATACGCAGTATTTT
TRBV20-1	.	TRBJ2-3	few	CSAADSRTDTQYF	TGCAGTGCCGCGGACTCGCGCACAGATACGCAGTATTTT
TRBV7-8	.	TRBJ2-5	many	CASSRAAGLQETQYF	TGTGCCAGCAGCCGGGCGGCAGGCCTCCAAGAGACCCAGTACTTC
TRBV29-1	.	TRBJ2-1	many	CSGDSYNEQFF	TGCAGCGGGGACTCTTACAATGAGCAGTTCTTC
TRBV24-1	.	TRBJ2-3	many	CATSDSGRFPADTQYF	TGTGCCACCAGTGATTCCGGGCGGTTCCCCGCAGATACGCAGTATTTT
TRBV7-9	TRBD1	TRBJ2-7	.	CASSWTGALYEQYF	TGTGCCAGCAGCTGGACAGGTGCTCTCTACGAGCAGTACTTC
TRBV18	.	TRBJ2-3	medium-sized	CASSPGDTQYF	TGTGCCAGCTCACCGGGGGATACGCAGTATTTT
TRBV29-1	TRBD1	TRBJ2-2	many	CSVRDRVISTGELFF	TGCAGCGTCAGGGACAGGGTTATTAGCACCGGGGAGCTGTTTTTT
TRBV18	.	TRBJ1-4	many	CASSPPSDYNEKLFF	TGTGCCAGCTCACCACCGAGTGACTATAATGAAAAACTGTTTTTT
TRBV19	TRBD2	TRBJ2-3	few	CASTSGGFTDTQYF	TGTGCCAGCACTAGCGGGGGCTTCACAGATACGCAGTATTTT
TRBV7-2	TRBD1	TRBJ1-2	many	CASSLAGTGVAYTF	TGTGCCAGCAGCTTAGCCGGGACAGGGGTGGCCTACACCTTC
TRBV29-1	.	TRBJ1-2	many	CSVETDGYTF	TGCAGCGTTGAAACAGATGGCTACACCTTC
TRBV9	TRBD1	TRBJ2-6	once	CASSVENRGSGANVLTF	TGTGCCAGCAGCGTAGAGAACAGGGGGAGTGGGGCCAACGTCCTGACTTTT
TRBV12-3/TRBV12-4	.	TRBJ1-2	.	CASSSGIRGYTF	TGTGCCAGCAGTTCAGGGATTCGAGGCTACACCTTC
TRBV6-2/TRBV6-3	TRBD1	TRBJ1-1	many	CASTDDRDAFF	TGTGCCAGCACCGATGACAGGGATGCTTTCTTT
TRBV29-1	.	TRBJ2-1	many	CSVDPIKAYNEQFF	TGCAGCGTTGACCCCATAAAAGCGTACAATGAGCAGTTCTTC
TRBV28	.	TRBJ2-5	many	CASSLFTEGETQYF	TGTGCCAGCAGCTTATTCACCGAGGGGGAGACCCAGTACTTC
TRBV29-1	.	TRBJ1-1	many	CSVEAGMTVNTEAFF	TGCAGCGTTGAAGCGGGAATGACGGTGAACACTGAAGCTTTCTTT
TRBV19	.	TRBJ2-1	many	CATLEDFRGYEQFF	TGTGCCACCTTAGAAGATTTTCGGGGGTATGAGCAGTTCTTC
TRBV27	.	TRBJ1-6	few	CADYGAPYYNSPLHF	TGTGCAGACTACGGGGCACCCTACTATAATTCACCCCTCCACTTT
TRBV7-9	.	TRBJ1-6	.	CASSLTDSPLHF	TGTGCCAGCAGCTTAACGGATTCACCCCTCCACTTT
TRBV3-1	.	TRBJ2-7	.	CASSPRTSTYEQYF	TGTGCCAGCAGCCCTAGGACAAGTACCTACGAGCAGTACTTC
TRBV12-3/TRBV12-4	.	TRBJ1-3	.	CASILQGSSGNTIYF	TGTGCCAGCATCTTACAGGGATCCTCTGGAAACACCATATATTTT
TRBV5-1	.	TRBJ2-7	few	CASSPATISYEQYF	TGCGCCAGCAGCCCGGCCACAATCTCCTACGAGCAGTACTTC
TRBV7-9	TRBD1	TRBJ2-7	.	CASSRDSLEQYF	TGTGCCAGCAGCAGGGACAGTTTAGAGCAGTACTTC